The 8 T cell receptor beta chains below all came from one sample that was sequenced in a study of blood T cell repertoires in COVID-19. The data were produced by immunoSEQ multiplex PCR, yet TCRdb's version contains in-frame clones alone and is incomplete. The sample shows 100,000 to 150,000 clones, over 75% of them seen only once. Sequences were obtained from peripheral blood. Every receptor here comes from a man between 60 and 75 years old with acute or convalescent COVID-19.

V is TRBV6-5 and J is TRBJ2-2; TRBD2 might be the D (6 bases). V dropped 7 bases and J dropped 3 bases, with 12 bases sitting between them. Germline CDR1 and CDR2: MNHEY and SVGAGI. There are 14 residues in the CDR3. The CDR3 region is CASMRGMDTGELFF. The CDR3 DNA is TGTGCCAGCATGCGGGGTATGGACACCGGGGAGCTGTTTTTT.

The V gene is TRBV27, the J gene TRBJ2-1, with TRBD2 matching over 8 bases. Trimming cost V 7 bases and J 9 bases; bases outside gene matches: 11. CDR3 length: 14 amino acids. Germline CDR1 reads MNHEY; CDR2 reads SMNVEV (reference sequence). The CDR3, as DNA: TGTGCCAGCACCCGCGCGGGGGGTCTGGGTGAGCAGTTCTTC. It specifies CASTRAGGLGEQFF.

The chain joins TRBV9 to TRBJ2-2, with TRBD1 as a possible D gene (5 bases). Trimming pared 0 bases from V and 0 bases from J, leaving 12 bases between. The CDR3 has 17 residues. CDR1 and CDR2 from the germline V gene are SGDLS and YYNGEE. This CDR3 is CASSVGIGAPNTGELFF. CDR3 DNA: TGTGCCAGCAGCGTAGGGATAGGGGCGCCGAACACCGGGGAGCTGTTTTTT.

In its sample, this clone was seen a few times. V and J are TRBV6-2 or TRBV6-3 and TRBJ1-2; 9 nucleotides agree with TRBD1. V lost 6 bases, J lost 2 bases, and 7 bases stayed unmatched. Germline V gives CDR1 MNHEY, CDR2 SVGEGT. The CDR3 spans 15 residues. As DNA, the CDR3 is TGTGCCAGCAGCCGCACCGGGACAGGGAACTATGGCTACACCTTC. Translated, it gives CASSRTGTGNYGYTF.

The chain joins TRBV5-6 to TRBJ2-1; the match to TRBD1 covers 7 bases. After removal of 3 bases from V and 3 bases from J, the junction contained 6 bases not matched to a gene. This CDR3 has 15 amino acids. Germline V CDR1 and CDR2: SGHDT, YYEEEE. As DNA, the CDR3 is TGTGCCAGCAGCTCCGACAGGGCCTTCTACAATGAGCAGTTCTTC. It specifies CASSSDRAFYNEQFF. Variable domain in full (rest from reference TRBV5-6 and TRBJ2-1): DAGVTQSPTHLIKTRGQQVTLRCSPKSGHDTVSWYQQALGQGPQFIFQYYEEEERQRGNFPDRFSGHQFPNYSSELNVNALLLGDSALYLCASSSDRAFYNEQFFGPGTRLTVL.

The chain couples TRBV5-1 to TRBJ2-3; 7 bases agree with TRBD1. The CDR3 extends over 15 amino acids. With V trimmed by 0 bases and J by 2 bases, 3 bases remained unmatched. From germline, CDR1 is SGHRS and CDR2 YFSETQ. This CDR3 reads CASSLVGQITDTQYF. The DNA of the CDR3 is TGCGCCAGCAGCTTGGTGGGACAGATCACAGATACGCAGTATTTT.

V is TRBV29-1 and J is TRBJ1-1, with D perhaps TRBD1 (5 bases). Germline V gives CDR1 SQVTM, CDR2 ANQGSEA. The CDR3 is made up of 12 amino acids. V was pared by 0 bases and J by 7 bases, with 9 bases between. DNA of the CDR3: TGCAGCGTTGAAGATGGGGGGTATGAAGCTTTCTTT. As protein: CSVEDGGYEAFF.

This clone was seen only once. V usage is TRBV18 and J usage is TRBJ2-3; 7 bases are a match to TRBD2. Germline V gene lookup returns CDR1 KGHSH and CDR2 LQKENI. Trimming removed 3 bases from V and 7 bases from J; junction bases left unmatched: 7. The CDR3 is 14 amino acids. The CDR3, as DNA: TGTGCCAGCTCACCCCAGTGGGAGGGATATACGCAGTATTTT. It yields the protein CASSPQWEGYTQYF. The full variable domain, with the rest looked up from reference TRBV18 and TRBJ2-3, is NAGVMQNPRHLVRRRGQEARLRCSPMKGHSHVYWYRQLPEEGLKFMVYLQKENIIDESGMPKERFSAEFPKEGPSILRIQQVVRGDSAAYFCASSPQWEGYTQYFGPGTRLTVL.